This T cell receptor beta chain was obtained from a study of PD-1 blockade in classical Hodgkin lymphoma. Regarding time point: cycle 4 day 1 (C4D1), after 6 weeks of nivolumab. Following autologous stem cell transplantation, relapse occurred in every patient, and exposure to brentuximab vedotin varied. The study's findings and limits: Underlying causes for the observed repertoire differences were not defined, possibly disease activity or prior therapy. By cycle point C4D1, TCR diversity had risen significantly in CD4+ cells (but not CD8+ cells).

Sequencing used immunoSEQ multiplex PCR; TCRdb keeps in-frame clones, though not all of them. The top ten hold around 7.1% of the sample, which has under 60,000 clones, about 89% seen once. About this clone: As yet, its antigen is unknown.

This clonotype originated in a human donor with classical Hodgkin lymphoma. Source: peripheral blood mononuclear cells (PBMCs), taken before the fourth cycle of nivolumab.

CDR3 sequence: CASSLVGATDTQYF. CDR3 bases: TGCGCCAGCAGCTTGGTAGGGGCAACAGATACGCAGTATTTT. The J gene is TRBJ2-3, the V gene TRBV5-1; D may be TRBD1 (5 bases). V shed 0 bases and J shed 3 bases, with 8 bases lying between them. Germline-derived CDR1 and CDR2 are SGHRS and YFSETQ. CDR3 size: 14 residues.